These 10 T cell receptor beta chains originate from one sample sequenced in a study of shared clonotypes between healthy human individuals. The naive CD8 fraction comprised CD45RO-negative cells positively selected for CCR7 and excluded terminally differentiated effector memory CD45RA+ cells. TCRdb's copy holds only in-frame clones and misses some; the assay was immunoSEQ multiplex PCR. The profile shows over 800,000 clones, 80% to 95% of them singletons. Specimen: naive CD8+ T cells sorted from blood. The receptor set was obtained from a man younger than 40 in good health.

This clone was counted once. The J gene is TRBJ1-1, the V gene TRBV6-5; TRBD1 is a possible D gene (5 bases). This CDR3 region has 13 residues. Trimming left V 9 bases short and J 2 bases short, with 13 bases between. Germline loops: CDR1 MNHEY, CDR2 SVGAGI. The CDR3 bases are TGTGCCAGTATGCAGGGTGCTAACACTGAAGCTTTCTTT. Amino acid sequence: CASMQGANTEAFF.

V is TRBV5-6 and J is TRBJ2-1; 9 nucleotides line up with TRBD2. The length of the CDR3 is 15 residues. CDR1 and CDR2 (germline): SGHDT, YYEEEE. V lost 1 base to trimming and J lost 8 bases; unmatched junction nucleotides: 7. CDR3 loop: CASSLLAGPVHEQFF. The CDR3 DNA sequence: TGTGCCAGCAGCTTGCTAGCGGGACCCGTCCATGAGCAGTTCTTC.

The gene calls are TRBV6-4 and TRBJ2-1; TRBD2 agrees at 8 bases. From germline, CDR1 is MRHNA and CDR2 SNTAGT. The CDR3 covers 15 residues. V was clipped by 4 bases and J by 8 bases; unmatched bases: 10. CDR3 DNA sequence: TGTGCCAGCAGTGGAGAGGGCGGACTAGCCTATGAGCAGTTCTTC. It yields the protein CASSGEGGLAYEQFF.

The chain carries TRBV9 and TRBJ2-1; 9 positions agree with TRBD2. V gave up 4 bases and J gave up 2 bases; unmatched junction bases: 7. This CDR3 comprises 16 residues. Per the germline V gene, CDR1 is SGDLS and CDR2 is YYNGEE. The CDR3, as DNA: TGTGCCAGCAGCCTAGGGGGACTAGCCCCCTACAATGAGCAGTTCTTC. Amino acids: CASSLGGLAPYNEQFF.

V is TRBV6-5 and J is TRBJ2-1, with 10 bases matching TRBD2. Per germline, CDR1 MNHEY and CDR2 SVGAGI. V trimming: 6 bases; J trimming: 5 bases; junction bases outside the gene matches: 7. The CDR3 has 15 amino acids. The CDR3 protein is CASSQREGHHNEQFF. In nucleotides, the CDR3 is TGTGCCAGCAGCCAGCGGGAGGGACACCACAATGAGCAGTTCTTC.

The chain links TRBV6-6 to TRBJ2-7, with no clear D. Germline loops: CDR1 MNHNY, CDR2 SVGAGI (reference sequence). V was cut by 5 bases and J by 3 bases, with 17 bases left in between. There are 15 residues in the CDR3. The CDR3 bases are TGTGCCAGCAGTCCCATCCCTATTGCTATCTACGAGCAGTACTTC. Encoded protein: CASSPIPIAIYEQYF.

The V call is TRBV27, the J call TRBJ1-2, with D perhaps matching TRBD1 (6 bases). Germline assignment: CDR1 MNHEY and CDR2 SMNVEV (reference sequence). Trimming left V 4 bases short and J 4 bases short, with 13 bases between. The CDR3 loop spans 14 amino acids. CDR3: CASSSYRDGYGYTF. CDR3 sequence (DNA): TGTGCCAGCAGTTCTTACAGGGATGGCTATGGCTACACCTTC.

The chain is built from TRBV5-1 and TRBJ2-7; D unclear. This CDR3 has 12 residues. V shed 2 bases and J shed 6 bases, with 9 bases lying between them. Germline V CDR1 and CDR2: SGHRS, YFSETQ. The CDR3 loop is CASSFEGFEQYF. For the CDR3, the DNA is TGCGCCAGCAGCTTTGAAGGTTTCGAGCAGTACTTC.

This rearrangement joins TRBV4-3 to TRBJ2-1; TRBD1 aligns across 8 bases. Per germline, CDR1 LGHNA and CDR2 YSLEER. The CDR3 runs to 15 residues. Trimming removed 0 bases from V and 4 bases from J; junction bases left unmatched: 2. CDR3 residues: CASSQDRQGYNEQFF. CDR3 in DNA: TGCGCCAGCAGCCAAGATCGACAGGGGTACAATGAGCAGTTCTTC.

The chain employs TRBV2 and TRBJ2-3, with D unresolved. CDR3 length equals 13 residues. CDR1 is SNHLY, CDR2 FYNNEI, per germline. V was shortened by 4 bases and J by 2 bases, with 7 bases between the two germline ends. The CDR3 is CASSGRNTDTQYF. The DNA for the CDR3 is TGTGCCAGCAGTGGAAGAAACACAGATACGCAGTATTTT.